This T cell receptor (beta chain) was captured by sequencing in a study of cytomegalovirus exposure and HLA in healthy donors. Study details: About 85 million unique TCR sequences came from HLA-typed donors in an early release. General study findings and limits: TCR beta V segments were, for the most part, productive about 87% or about 30% of the time in an earlier analysis.

A multiplex PCR was run with 60 Vbeta primers and 13 Jbeta primers. Sequencing was performed with immunoSEQ multiplex PCR; in TCRdb, only in-frame clones are kept and a portion is missing. The sample shows 200,000 to 250,000 clones, roughly 80% of them seen only once. This clone was picked up a small number of times. The target antigen is unknown. The TCR was taken from a girl aged 5-17 years in good health and CMV-seronegative. Sequencing was carried out using PBMCs.

The DNA of the CDR3 is TGTGCCAGCAAAGTTTTTGGGACAGGAGTTGAAAAACTGTTTTTT. The encoded protein is CASKVFGTGVEKLFF. This chain links TRBV5-6 with TRBJ1-4; 8 nucleotides line up with TRBD1. The V gene end was trimmed by 6 bases and the J gene end by 7 bases; junction bases not matched to a gene: 11. The CDR3 runs to 15 residues. CDR1 and CDR2 (germline): SGHDT, YYEEEE. Together with reference TRBV5-6 and TRBJ1-4, the CDR3 gives the full variable domain: DAGVTQSPTHLIKTRGQQVTLRCSPKSGHDTVSWYQQALGQGPQFIFQYYEEEERQRGNFPDRFSGHQFPNYSSELNVNALLLGDSALYLCASKVFGTGVEKLFFGSGTQLSVL.